A selection of T cell receptor beta chains follows, all from one sample in a study of blood T cells in healthy people across ages. TCRdb fed the 5' RACE reads into MiXCR, producing one record per CDR3 protein. The sample includes roughly 1.4 million distinct CDR3 sequences, around 59% seen only once; the top ten take 6.5% to 8.5%. Sequencing was done on a sample of blood. These receptors were taken from a man between 18 and 35 years old in good health. The CDR3 runs from the conserved cysteine through the conserved F or W. The D gene is left open where the match is weak. Size is omitted from some rows. Given values are once, few, many or a class for expanded clones.

.	17	TRBD2	TRBV6-5	TRBJ2-5	TGTGCCAGCAGTTACTCGAGGCCAGCGGGAGGGCAAGAGACCCAGTACTTC	CASSYSRPAGGQETQYF
few	18	TRBD2	TRBV18	TRBJ2-3	TGTGCCAGCTCACCAGCGACAGCGGGAGGGCGAGGCACAGATACGCAGTATTTT	CASSPATAGGRGTDTQYF
.	17	TRBD2	TRBV20-1	TRBJ2-5	TGCAGTGTTCCCGTTTTGACTAGCGGGGTGTGGGAAGAGACCCAGTACTTC	CSVPVLTSGVWEETQYF
.	18	.	TRBV2	TRBJ2-3	TGTGCCAGCAACAGACCGGACTCTTTGCAATGGGGCTCCGATACGCAGTATTTT	CASNRPDSLQWGSDTQYF
few	16	.	TRBV5-6	TRBJ1-1	TGTGCCAGCAGCTTTCCCACAGGGTTCCGAAGCACTGAAGCTTTCTTT	CASSFPTGFRSTEAFF
.	15	TRBD1	TRBV12-3/TRBV12-4	TRBJ2-7	TGTGCCAGCAGTTTGACCTCGGGACAGGGGCACGAGCAGTACTTC	CASSLTSGQGHEQYF
.	17	.	TRBV4-2	TRBJ2-5	TGTGCCAGCAGCCTCGACCCCAGCATTACTGGTCAAGAGACCCAGTACTTC	CASSLDPSITGQETQYF
few	13	.	TRBV3-1	TRBJ1-5	TGTGCCAGCAGCCGGAAGAGGGGTCAGCCCCAGCATTTT	CASSRKRGQPQHF
.	15	.	TRBV7-9	TRBJ2-5	TGTGCCAGCAGCCCCGGTGTAACGTACCAAGAGACCCAGTACTTC	CASSPGVTYQETQYF
.	14	TRBD1	TRBV5-1	TRBJ2-7	TGCGCCAGCAGTTCGACAGGGTTGATTGACGAGCAGTACTTC	CASSSTGLIDEQYF
.	15	.	TRBV27	TRBJ2-7	TGTGCCAGCAGTTTTGGCAGGGATTACACCTACGAGCAGTACTTC	CASSFGRDYTYEQYF
.	15	TRBD1	TRBV4-2	TRBJ2-7	TGTGCCAGCAGCCCCCGGGACAGGGATGGGTACGAGCAGTACTTC	CASSPRDRDGYEQYF
.	15	TRBD1	TRBV6-5	TRBJ2-1	TGTGCCAGCAGATCGACCGGGACAGGTGGGAATGAGCAGTTCTTC	CASRSTGTGGNEQFF
.	16	TRBD1	TRBV12-3/TRBV12-4	TRBJ2-3	TGTGCCAGCAACCCCGGGACAGGGATTAGTACAGATACGCAGTATTTT	CASNPGTGISTDTQYF